This T cell receptor beta chain was sequenced for a study of spatial heterogeneity in lung cancer. Study-level points and caveats: At tumor resection, ubiquitous expanded TCRs were detected in blood more often than later.

TCRdb analysed the 5' RACE reads with MiXCR anew, one entry per CDR3 protein. The data show more than 60,000 distinct CDR3 sequences, approximately 8% seen once. Losses at the gene ends were 6 bases for V and 4 bases for J; bases not matched to a gene: 19. CDR3 length: 17 residues. Germline CDR1 reads DFQATT; CDR2 reads SNEGSKA (reference sequence). Time point: sample taken at primary tumor resection. Researchers sequenced whole RNA taken from tumor, nontumor lung or frozen PBMC without sorting. The sample holds a few counts of this clonotype. As yet, its antigen is unknown. The sequence was obtained from a male donor with early-stage non-small cell lung cancer. Specimen: PBMCs, collected at surgery. This chain connects TRBV20-1 to TRBJ2-5; 8 bases fit TRBD2. CDR3 DNA sequence: TGCAGTGCAAGAAGGGGGTCAGCCGGGACTAGAAGAGAGACCCAGTACTTC. As protein: CSARRGSAGTRRETQYF.